This T cell receptor (beta chain) comes out of a study of blood T cell repertoires in COVID-19. For the study at large: PBMCs, B-cell-depleted T cells, or T cells provided the cDNA or gDNA that made up the material.

Per the original data handling: Using reference gene primer amplification, nucleated cell counts were estimated. Here immunoSEQ multiplex PCR was the method, and the copy in TCRdb shows in-frame clones only, minus some. Clonal size and the V and J genes are those of that table, whereas D and trimming came from the DNA. Here the sample spans about 76,000 clones, approximately 81% being singletons. This CDR3 has 15 amino acids. Trimming took 3 bases from V and 1 from J, leaving 14 bases between them. Germline CDR1 reads SGHDT; CDR2 reads YYEEEE. The sequenced material came from peripheral blood. The chain recombines TRBV5-6 with TRBJ2-7, with D perhaps matching TRBD1 (5 bases). This TCR was recovered from an older woman with acute or convalescent COVID-19. This CDR3 is CASSSGQGMSYEQYF. Here the CDR3 DNA reads TGTGCCAGCAGCTCGGGTCAGGGAATGTCCTACGAGCAGTACTTC. Filled out from reference TRBV5-6 and TRBJ2-7, the complete variable domain reads DAGVTQSPTHLIKTRGQQVTLRCSPKSGHDTVSWYQQALGQGPQFIFQYYEEEERQRGNFPDRFSGHQFPNYSSELNVNALLLGDSALYLCASSSGQGMSYEQYFGPGTRLTVT.